This T cell receptor (beta chain) stems from a study of STAT3 mutations in large granular lymphocyte leukemia. Points from the study as a whole: At least one immunodominant TCR beta clonotype appeared in every T-cell large granular lymphocyte leukemia patient. Clonal expansion was inferred from other time points because no sample existed at each clone's first appearance.

Sequencing used immunoSEQ multiplex PCR; TCRdb keeps in-frame clones, though not all of them. The sample shows 35,000 to 40,000 clones, nearly 90% of them seen only once. The CDR3 sequence is 15 residues long. To note about this clone: Its antigen is unidentified.

Source material: PBMCs. This receptor was identified in a human donor with T large granular lymphocyte leukemia. Some clones in this sample may be carry-over from other donors' samples. The gene calls are TRBV1 and TRBJ1-1; the table's D gene call, TRBD1, was not cross checked with the DNA. TRBV1 constitutes a pseudogene. The CDR3 DNA is TGCACCAGCAGACAGGGGGCCCACATGAACACTGAAGCTTTCTTT. It yields the protein CTSRQGAHMNTEAFF.